This TCR beta chain emerged from a study of T cell changes during pregnancy in multiple sclerosis. The table came from immunoSEQ multiplex PCR; TCRdb's copy has only in-frame clones and leaves some out. Among some 30,000 clones listed, about 87% were seen once. With 4 bases clipped from V and 3 bases from J, the junction kept 5 bases outside the gene matches. This CDR3 contains 15 residues. The germline V gene encodes CDR1 SGHTA and CDR2 FQGTGA. This chain connects TRBV7-3 to TRBJ1-1, with 10 positions matching TRBD1. Sample: CD8+ T cells from peripheral blood mononuclear cells, taken before pregnancy. This TCR was recovered from a female donor with multiple sclerosis, enrolled in a pregnancy study. CDR3 nucleotide sequence: TGTGCCAGCAGCTCGCATGGACAGGGGGACACTGAAGCTTTCTTT. Protein: CASSSHGQGDTEAFF. Filled out from reference TRBV7-3 and TRBJ1-1, the complete variable domain reads GAGVSQTPSNKVTEKGKYVELRCDPISGHTALYWYRQSLGQGPEFLIYFQGTGAADDSGLPNDRFFAVRPEGSVSTLKIQRTERGDSAVYLCASSSHGQGDTEAFFGQGTRLTVV.